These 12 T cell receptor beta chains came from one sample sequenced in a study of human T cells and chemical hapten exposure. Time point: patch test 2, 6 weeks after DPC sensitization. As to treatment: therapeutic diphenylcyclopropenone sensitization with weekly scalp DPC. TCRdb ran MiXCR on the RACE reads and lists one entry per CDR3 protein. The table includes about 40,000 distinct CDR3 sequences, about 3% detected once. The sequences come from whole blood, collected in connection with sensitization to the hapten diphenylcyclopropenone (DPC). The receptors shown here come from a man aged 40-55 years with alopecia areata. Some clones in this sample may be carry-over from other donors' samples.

The CDR3 DNA sequence: TGTGCCAGCAGTTTACAGGGGCAGGACACTGAAGCTTTCTTT. Its translation is CASSLQGQDTEAFF. The V gene is TRBV25-1, the J gene TRBJ1-1; TRBD1 matches at 7 bases. CDR3 length equals 14 residues. Germline lookup yields CDR1 MGHDK and CDR2 SYGVNS. V shed 5 bases and J 3 bases; nucleotides not matched to a gene: 6.

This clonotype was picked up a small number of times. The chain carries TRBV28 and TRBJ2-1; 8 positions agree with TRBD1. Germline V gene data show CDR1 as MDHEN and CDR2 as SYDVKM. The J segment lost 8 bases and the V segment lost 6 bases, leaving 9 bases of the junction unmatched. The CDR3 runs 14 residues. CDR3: CASRSGQELYEQFF. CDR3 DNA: TGTGCCAGCAGATCGGGACAGGAATTGTATGAGCAGTTCTTC.

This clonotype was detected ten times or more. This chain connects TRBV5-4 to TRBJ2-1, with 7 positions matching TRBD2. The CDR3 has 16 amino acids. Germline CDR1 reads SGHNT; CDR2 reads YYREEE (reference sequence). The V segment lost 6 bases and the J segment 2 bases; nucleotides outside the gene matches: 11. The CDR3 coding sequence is TGTGCCAGCACCTCGTGGGGGGGGGGTCCCTACAATGAGCAGTTCTTC. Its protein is CASTSWGGGPYNEQFF.

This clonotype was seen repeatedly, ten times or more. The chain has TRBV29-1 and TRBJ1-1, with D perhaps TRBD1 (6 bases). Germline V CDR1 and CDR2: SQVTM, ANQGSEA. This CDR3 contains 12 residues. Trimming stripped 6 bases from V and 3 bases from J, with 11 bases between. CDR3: CSVAPGDTEAFF. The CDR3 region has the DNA TGCAGCGTCGCCCCAGGGGACACTGAAGCTTTCTTT.

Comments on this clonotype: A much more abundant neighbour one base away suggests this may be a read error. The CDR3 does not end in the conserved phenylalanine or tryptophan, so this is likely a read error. The CDR3 region has the DNA TGTGCCAGCAGTTTATCTGGATCCTCCTACGAGCAGTACTTA. Translation gives CASSLSGSSYEQYL. The gene calls are TRBV28 and TRBJ2-7; D gene uncertain. Trimming took off 1 base at V and 0 bases at J, with 7 bases between the two ends. The CDR3 covers 14 residues. Germline CDR1 MDHEN, CDR2 SYDVKM.

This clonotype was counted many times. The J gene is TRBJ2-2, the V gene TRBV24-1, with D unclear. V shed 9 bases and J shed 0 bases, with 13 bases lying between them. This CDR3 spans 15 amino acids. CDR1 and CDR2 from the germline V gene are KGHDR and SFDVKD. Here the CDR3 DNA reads TGTGCCACCGCAGGCGGAACCACGAACACCGGGGAGCTGTTTTTT. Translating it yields CATAGGTTNTGELFF.

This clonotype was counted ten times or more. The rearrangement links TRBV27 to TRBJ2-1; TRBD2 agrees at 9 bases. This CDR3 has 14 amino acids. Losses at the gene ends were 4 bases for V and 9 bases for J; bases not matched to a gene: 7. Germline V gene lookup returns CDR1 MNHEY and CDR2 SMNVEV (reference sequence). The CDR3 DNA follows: TGTGCCAGCAGTTCCTTAGCGGGAGCAGGTGAGCAGTTCTTC. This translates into CASSSLAGAGEQFF.

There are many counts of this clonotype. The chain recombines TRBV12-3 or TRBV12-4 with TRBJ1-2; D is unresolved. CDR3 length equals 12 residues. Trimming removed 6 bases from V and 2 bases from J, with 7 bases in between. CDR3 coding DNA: TGTGCCAGCAGCCTCCTAAACTATGGCTACACCTTC. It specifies CASSLLNYGYTF.

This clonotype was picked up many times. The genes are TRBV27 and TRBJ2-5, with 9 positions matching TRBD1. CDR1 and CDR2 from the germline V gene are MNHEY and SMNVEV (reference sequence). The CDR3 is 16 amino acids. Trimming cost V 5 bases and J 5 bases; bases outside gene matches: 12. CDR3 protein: CASSLFGQGPPETQYF. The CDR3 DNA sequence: TGTGCCAGCAGTCTATTCGGACAGGGGCCCCCGGAGACCCAGTACTTC.

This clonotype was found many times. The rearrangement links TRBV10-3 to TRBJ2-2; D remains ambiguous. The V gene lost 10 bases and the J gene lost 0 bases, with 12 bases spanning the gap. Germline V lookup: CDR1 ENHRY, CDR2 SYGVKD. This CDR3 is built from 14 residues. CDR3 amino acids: CATRLSSNTGELFF. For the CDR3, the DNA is TGTGCCACCAGATTGAGTTCGAACACCGGGGAGCTGTTTTTT.

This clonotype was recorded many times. The CDR3: CASSPVQGRPYEQYF. In nucleotides, the CDR3 is TGCGCCAGCAGCCCGGTCCAGGGGAGGCCCTACGAGCAGTACTTC. V gene TRBV5-1 combines with J gene TRBJ2-7; perhaps D is TRBD1 or TRBD2 (6 bases each). V was trimmed by 4 bases and J by 2 bases, leaving 16 bases between them. The CDR3 covers 15 residues. Germline V gene sequence: CDR1 SGHRS, CDR2 YFSETQ.

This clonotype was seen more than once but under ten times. The CDR3 DNA sequence: TGTGCCAGCAGTTTATCGAGCACCGGGGAGCTGTTTTTT. It codes for CASSLSSTGELFF. The J gene is TRBJ2-2, the V gene TRBV27; D call uncertain. CDR3 length equals 13 residues. The V end lost 0 bases, the J end lost 4 bases, and 3 bases lay between the germline ends. The germline CDR1 and CDR2 sequences are MNHEY and SMNVEV (reference sequence).